This entry describes one TCR beta chain. What it binds is not known. Germline-derived CDR1 and CDR2 are SNHLY and FYNNEI. After removal of 3 bases from V and 1 base from J, the junction contained 6 bases not matched to a gene. CDR3 size: 16 residues. This entry comes from a study of T cells in Graves' hyperthyroidism and ophthalmopathy. Study-wide findings and caveats: Progression to ophthalmopathy was predicted a median of 6.5 months early. Most expanded thyroid clonotypes above 0.001 recurred in blood.

Amplification of TCR beta CDR3 regions used RNA as the template. An initial round of RT-PCR targeting the TCR CDR3 relied on the HTBI primer set. TCRdb reanalysed the multiplex PCR reads using MiXCR and keeps one entry per CDR3 protein. The repertoire includes roughly 250,000 distinct CDR3 sequences, about 15% of them detected once, and around 30% sits in the top ten. The material sequenced was blood. The chain joins TRBV2 to TRBJ2-1; 7 bases match TRBD2. The TCR sequence derives from a woman between 18 and 29 years old with Graves' ophthalmopathy. The CDR3 sequence is CASSDPAGRSYNEQFF. CDR3 bases: TGTGCCAGCAGTGACCCAGCGGGACGTTCCTACAATGAGCAGTTCTTC.